The T cell receptor beta chain under discussion was sequenced for a study of breast tumors, draining lymph nodes, adjacent tissues. Whole-study findings and limits: Compared with basal-like, luminal-like tumors shared significantly more repertoire with nontumor tissue. The lymph node origin of tumor T cells was framed as consistent with a hypothesis, not demonstrated.

TCRdb itself ran the multiplex PCR reads through MiXCR, one entry per CDR3 protein. The sample contains 200,000 to 300,000 distinct CDR3 sequences, roughly 30% of which appear only once. The table lists this clonotype with many counts. The antigen is not known. Samples came from axillary lymph nodes draining the breast cancer. The sequence derives from a female donor with breast cancer. Some clones in this sample may be carry-over from other donors' samples. Sequenced input: axillary lymph node tissue.

The CDR3: CATSRDRTVNYGYTF. CDR3 nucleotides: TGTGCCACCAGCAGAGATCGGACAGTCAACTATGGCTACACCTTC. V usage is TRBV15 and J usage is TRBJ1-2, with TRBD1 as a possible D gene (6 bases). The V gene's germline CDR1 is LNHNV and CDR2 YYDKDF (reference sequence). The V and J ends lost 0 bases and 2 bases respectively, with 10 bases between them. This CDR3 is 15 amino acids long.